This T cell receptor beta chain was identified during a study of patients and donors after allogeneic stem cell transplantation. MiXCR, run by TCRdb on the RT-PCR reads, gives a single entry per CDR3 protein. The table has about 960,000 distinct CDR3 sequences, about a sixth seen once. This CDR3 comprises 17 residues. Germline CDR1 is MNHNS and CDR2 is SASEGT. The ends were cut back, 5 bases at V and 2 bases at J, with 20 bases in the middle. The rearrangement uses TRBV6-1 and TRBJ2-3, with D perhaps TRBD1 (5 bases). The TCR comes from a human donor who was either an allogeneic HSCT recipient or a stem cell or donor lymphocyte infusion donor (not recorded which). It is not recorded whose cells these are; they may come from a transplant donor. Sequencing was performed on blood, either unsorted or a sorted T cell fraction (not recorded which). The CDR3 loop reads CASSHPGPQDPTDTQYF. The CDR3 DNA follows: TGTGCCAGCAGTCACCCAGGGCCTCAGGACCCCACAGATACGCAGTATTTT.